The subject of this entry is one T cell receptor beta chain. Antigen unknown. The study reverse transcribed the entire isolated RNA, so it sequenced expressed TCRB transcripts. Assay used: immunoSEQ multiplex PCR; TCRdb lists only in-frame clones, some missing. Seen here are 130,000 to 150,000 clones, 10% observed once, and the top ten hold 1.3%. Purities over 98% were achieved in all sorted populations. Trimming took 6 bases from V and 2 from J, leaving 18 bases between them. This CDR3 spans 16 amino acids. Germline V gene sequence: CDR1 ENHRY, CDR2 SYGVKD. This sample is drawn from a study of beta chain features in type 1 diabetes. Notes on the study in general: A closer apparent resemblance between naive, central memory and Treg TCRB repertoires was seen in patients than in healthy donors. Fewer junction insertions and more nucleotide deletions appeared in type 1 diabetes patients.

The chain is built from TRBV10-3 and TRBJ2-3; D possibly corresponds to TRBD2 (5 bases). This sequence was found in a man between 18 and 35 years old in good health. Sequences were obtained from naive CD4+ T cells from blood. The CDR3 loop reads CAISNAGLQFTDTQYF. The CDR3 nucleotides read TGTGCCATCAGCAACGCAGGACTTCAATTCACAGATACGCAGTATTTT.